A selection of T cell receptor beta chains follows, all from one sample in a study of blood T cell repertoires in COVID-19. The protocol was immunoSEQ multiplex PCR, while the TCRdb copy is restricted to in-frame clones and leaves out a portion. The repertoire has 210,000 or so clones, roughly 73% of them found once; the top ten carry 2.5% to 3%. The sample taken for sequencing was peripheral blood. Receptors were obtained from a woman of 80 years or more with active or convalescent COVID-19. Both conserved end residues are part of each CDR3. A D gene is named only where the DNA matches it firmly. Size tells how often a clone was seen (once, few, many) or the class of an expanded clone, and some rows leave it out.

>-|TRBJ2-5|-|TRBV4-2
CASSQGHGVGETQYF
TGTGCCAGCAGCCAAGGGCACGGTGTCGGGGAGACCCAGTACTTC
>-|TRBJ2-2|-|TRBV7-2
CASSEPGGAGELFF
TGTGCCAGCAGCGAACCTGGGGGCGCCGGGGAGCTGTTTTTT
>-|TRBJ2-7|-|TRBV24-1
CATSDPRGTGYEQYF
TGTGCCACCAGTGATCCGCGGGGGACAGGATACGAGCAGTACTTC
>-|TRBJ2-1|-|TRBV6-2/TRBV6-3
CASSPGGAYNEQFF
TGTGCCAGCAGCCCAGGGGGGGCCTACAATGAGCAGTTCTTC
>-|TRBJ1-4|TRBD1|TRBV28
CASSLTTGVRKLFF
TGTGCCAGCAGTTTAACCACAGGGGTGAGGAAACTGTTTTTT
>-|TRBJ1-4|TRBD1|TRBV3-1/TRBV3-2
CASSHTGGREKLFF
TGTGCCAGCAGCCATACAGGGGGGAGAGAAAAACTGTTTTTT
>-|TRBJ2-7|-|TRBV5-4
CASSLKRWAEVVHEQYF
TGTGCCAGCAGCTTGAAGCGGTGGGCTGAAGTGGTCCACGAGCAGTACTTC
>-|TRBJ1-2|-|TRBV3-1/TRBV3-2
CASSQGGGSYGYTF
TGTGCCAGCAGCCAAGGTGGAGGGAGCTATGGCTACACCTTC
>-|TRBJ2-5|-|TRBV5-4
CASNPGGGGRETQYF
TGTGCCAGCAACCCAGGAGGGGGGGGCCGTGAGACCCAGTACTTC
>-|TRBJ1-5|-|TRBV7-9
CASSLRSPEGARGNQPQHF
TGTGCCAGCAGCTTACGTTCACCGGAAGGGGCCCGAGGCAATCAGCCCCAGCATTTT
>-|TRBJ2-7|-|TRBV27
CASSLANTYEQYF
TGTGCCAGCAGTTTAGCTAATACCTACGAGCAGTACTTC
>-|TRBJ1-1|-|TRBV28
CASLFTAGGGTEAFF
TGTGCCAGCCTTTTTACTGCGGGGGGCGGGACTGAAGCTTTCTTT
>-|TRBJ2-2|TRBD1|TRBV5-1
CASSLGQGSVGELFF
TGCGCCAGCAGCTTGGGACAGGGATCGGTCGGGGAGCTGTTTTTT
>-|TRBJ1-1|-|TRBV4-2
CASSQALSGTEAFF
TGTGCCAGCAGCCAAGCTTTATCAGGGACTGAAGCTTTCTTT
>-|TRBJ2-1|TRBD1|TRBV27
CASSLGQYNEQFF
TGTGCCAGCAGTCTGGGACAGTACAATGAGCAGTTCTTC
>-|TRBJ1-1|TRBD1|TRBV19
CASSISGTGLMNTEAFF
TGTGCCAGTAGTATCTCCGGGACAGGGCTAATGAACACTGAAGCTTTCTTT
>-|TRBJ2-7|-|TRBV7-6
CASSLEGGAGRMF
TGTGCCAGCAGCTTAGAGGGGGGGGCAGGGAGGATGTTC
>-|TRBJ2-1|TRBD2|TRBV18
CASSPTPPGGPGNEQFF
TGTGCCAGCTCACCTACTCCCCCGGGGGGGCCCGGAAATGAGCAGTTCTTC
>-|TRBJ1-5|TRBD1|TRBV27
CASSPSLQGRNQPQHF
TGTGCCAGCAGTCCATCCCTACAGGGGCGCAATCAGCCCCAGCATTTT
>-|TRBJ2-5|TRBD2|TRBV5-1
CASSPILAGGETQYF
TGCGCCAGCAGCCCGATACTAGCGGGGGGAGAGACCCAGTACTTC
>-|TRBJ1-2|-|TRBV3-1/TRBV3-2
CASSQDQYGYTF
TGTGCCAGCAGCCAAGACCAGTATGGCTACACCTTC
>-|TRBJ2-1|-|TRBV5-1
CASSLGRGKEFF
TGCGCCAGCAGCTTGGGGAGGGGTAAGGAGTTCTTC
>-|TRBJ2-2|-|TRBV9
CASSATPLNTGELFF
TGTGCCAGCAGCGCCACGCCACTGAACACCGGGGAGCTGTTTTTT
>-|TRBJ2-3|TRBD1|TRBV18
CASSPGTGSTDTQYF
TGTGCCAGCTCACCGGGGACAGGGAGCACAGATACGCAGTATTTT
>-|TRBJ1-2|TRBD1|TRBV27
CASLREANYPNPTGNYGYTF
TGTGCCAGCCTCCGTGAGGCGAACTATCCCAACCCGACAGGGAATTATGGCTACACCTTC
>-|TRBJ2-7|-|TRBV4-1
CASSQRQGRDEQYF
TGCGCCAGCAGCCAACGGCAGGGGAGAGACGAGCAGTACTTC
>-|TRBJ2-1|TRBD2|TRBV2
CASRPHSGGLYNEQFF
TGTGCCAGCAGACCTCATAGCGGGGGGCTTTACAATGAGCAGTTCTTC
>-|TRBJ1-3|-|TRBV5-1
CASGGGWDGNTIYF
TGCGCCAGCGGAGGCGGGTGGGATGGAAACACCATATATTTT
>once|TRBJ1-4|TRBD1|TRBV19
CASSRGTGRSNEKLFF
TGTGCCAGTAGTAGGGGGACAGGACGCTCTAATGAAAAACTGTTTTTT
>-|TRBJ2-4|-|TRBV19
CASSTGSLAKNIQYF
TGTGCCAGTAGTACGGGATCCTTAGCCAAAAACATTCAGTACTTC
>-|TRBJ2-7|-|TRBV5-4
CASSPQGRGRVEQYF
TGTGCCAGCAGCCCCCAAGGGAGGGGGAGGGTCGAGCAGTACTTC
>-|TRBJ2-3|TRBD2|TRBV5-1
CASSGHLAESDTQYF
TGCGCCAGCAGCGGGCATCTAGCGGAGTCGGATACGCAGTATTTT
>-|TRBJ1-2|-|TRBV28
CASSLYGGPFGYTF
TGTGCCAGCAGTTTGTATGGGGGCCCGTTTGGCTACACCTTC